The 17 T cell receptor beta chains reported below all come from one sample, sequenced in a study of CD8+CD57+ T cells in acquired aplastic anemia. Selection for sequencing was limited to patients who had shown CD8+CD57+ cell expansion by flow cytometry. CDR3 and TCR beta VDJ profiling relied on genomic DNA as the template. Each CDR3 protein is one row after TCRdb ran MiXCR on the reads. The top ten hold 13% of the sample, which has roughly 180,000 distinct CDR3 sequences, about 50% seen once. The specimen sequenced was sorted CD4+, CD8+, or CD8+CD57+ T cells (not recorded which) from PBMCs. Receptors were obtained from a human donor with aplastic anemia.

The genes are TRBV10-3 and TRBJ2-1, with D perhaps given as TRBD1 or TRBD2 (5 bases each). The CDR3 contains 19 residues. The V and J ends lost 2 bases and 4 bases respectively, with 24 bases between them. The V gene's germline CDR1 is ENHRY and CDR2 SYGVKD. CDR3 coding DNA: TGTGCCATCAGTGAGAAGGGACCCCAGACGTTCTCGTTGTACAATGAGCAGTTCTTC. This codes for CAISEKGPQTFSLYNEQFF.

This clonotype appeared many times. This chain joins TRBV9 and TRBJ2-3, with D maybe TRBD1 (6 bases). Germline CDR1 SGDLS, CDR2 YYNGEE. Trimming pared 0 bases from V and 2 bases from J, leaving 13 bases between. This CDR3 contains 16 residues. CDR3 in amino acids: CASSVGAGVSTDTQYF. CDR3 DNA: TGTGCCAGCAGCGTAGGGGCAGGGGTTTCCACAGATACGCAGTATTTT.

In regard to this clonotype: The junction does not match germline at one end; this may be a read error. The chain has TRBV6-1 and TRBJ2-7, with a tentative D call TRBD1 (5 bases). This CDR3 has 14 amino acids. Germline V gene lookup returns CDR1 MNHNS and CDR2 SASEGT. The CDR3 protein is CGSTPTDDNYEQYF. CDR3 DNA sequence: TGTGGCAGCACCCCGACAGACGATAACTACGAGCAGTACTTC.

The chain is built from TRBV15 and TRBJ2-1, with D possibly called TRBD1 or TRBD2 (5 bases each). This CDR3 region has 17 residues. V gave up 1 base and J gave up 7 bases, with 20 bases separating them. Germline values: CDR1 LNHNV, CDR2 YYDKDF (reference sequence). CDR3: CATSRGFVGTSRNEQFF. The CDR3 DNA reads TGTGCCACCAGCAGAGGTTTCGTCGGGACCTCCAGGAATGAGCAGTTCTTC.

This chain links TRBV28 with TRBJ2-7; D might be TRBD1 (6 bases). Deletions cut 4 bases from V and 2 bases from J, with 12 bases between. Germline V gene sequence: CDR1 MDHEN, CDR2 SYDVKM. This CDR3 spans 14 amino acids. Here the CDR3 reads CASSSQGWTYEQYF. The DNA for the CDR3 is TGTGCCAGCAGTTCACAGGGTTGGACCTACGAGCAGTACTTC.

As to this clonotype: It may be a read error: a sequence one base away is much more abundant. The J gene is TRBJ1-1, the V gene TRBV5-4, with a tentative D call TRBD1 (5 bases). The CDR3 has 18 residues. Trimming shortened V by 3 bases and J by 3 bases, and 24 bases separated the two germline ends. Germline V CDR1 and CDR2: SGHNT, YYREEE (reference sequence). This CDR3 reads CASSSYGVFRGKDTEAFF. DNA of the CDR3: TGTGCCAGCAGCTCATATGGGGTGTTTAGGGGTAAGGACACTGAAGCTTTCTTT.

This clonotype was counted at least ten times. The gene calls are TRBV7-9 and TRBJ2-5, with 16 bases matching TRBD2. Germline CDR1 reads SEHNR; CDR2 reads FQNEAQ (reference sequence). J gave up 2 bases and V 5 bases, and 11 bases lay outside the gene matches. The CDR3 totals 19 residues. CDR3 protein: CASSVFGTSGGAGQETQYF. CDR3 coding DNA: TGTGCCAGCAGCGTCTTTGGGACTAGCGGGGGGGCCGGGCAAGAGACCCAGTACTTC.

The CDR3, as DNA: TGCGCCAGCAGTGAGTCGAGAGCTCCATACTATGGCTACACCTTC. Translating gives CASSESRAPYYGYTF. The chain couples TRBV10-1 to TRBJ1-2; unclear D gene. The length of the CDR3 is 15 residues. V was trimmed by 0 bases and J by 3 bases, leaving 11 bases between them. Germline lookup yields CDR1 WNHNN and CDR2 SYGVQD (reference sequence).

J is TRBJ1-5 and V is TRBV20-1; tentative D call: TRBD1 (6 bases). The CDR3 runs 16 residues. V lost 0 bases and J lost 8, with 20 bases in between. Germline V gene data show CDR1 as DFQATT and CDR2 as SNEGSKA (reference sequence). CDR3 DNA sequence: TGCAGTGCTAGAGATCGGAGGGGGGGCCAAAGCGAGCCCCAGCATTTT. This sequence encodes CSARDRRGGQSEPQHF.

This clonotype was detected a few times. This rearrangement joins TRBV7-8 to TRBJ2-7; D unresolved. The V end lost 0 bases, the J end lost 0 bases, and 6 bases lay between the germline ends. CDR3 length equals 14 residues. The V gene's germline CDR1 is SGHVS and CDR2 FQNEAQ. The DNA for the CDR3 is TGTGCCAGCAGCTTAGCGCACCGCTCCTACGAGCAGTACTTC. Translating gives CASSLAHRSYEQYF.

This clonotype was counted at least ten times. The chain recombines TRBV7-9 with TRBJ2-5; tentative D call: TRBD2 (6 bases). V was shortened by 4 bases and J by 4 bases, with 19 bases between the two germline ends. There are 16 residues in the CDR3. Germline-derived CDR1 and CDR2 are SEHNR and FQNEAQ (reference sequence). The CDR3 sequence is CASSSGLSQGGETQYF. As DNA, the CDR3 is TGTGCCAGCAGCTCCGGACTATCCCAAGGCGGAGAGACCCAGTACTTC.

The chain has TRBV19 and TRBJ1-2; D is unresolved. Per germline, CDR1 LNHDA and CDR2 SQIVND (reference sequence). V dropped 0 bases and J dropped 4 bases, with 12 bases sitting between them. This CDR3 has 15 residues. CDR3 in DNA: TGTGCCAGTAGTATAGATCCGCACAGCTCCTATGGCTACACCTTC. Protein: CASSIDPHSSYGYTF.

The gene calls are TRBV6-5 and TRBJ1-4; D not resolved. This CDR3 contains 15 residues. V dropped 2 bases and J dropped 3 bases, with 10 bases sitting between them. CDR1 is MNHEY and CDR2 is SVGAGI in the germline V gene. This CDR3 reads CASSYGGLPNEKLFF. The CDR3 coding sequence is TGTGCCAGCAGTTACGGCGGTCTTCCTAATGAAAAACTGTTTTTT.

This clonotype showed up many times. This chain links TRBV7-9 with TRBJ2-1; D ambiguous. This CDR3 region has 14 residues. V dropped 5 bases and J dropped 0 bases, with 8 bases sitting between them. The germline CDR1 and CDR2 sequences are SEHNR and FQNEAQ (reference sequence). The CDR3 region is CASSPQSSYNEQFF. CDR3 DNA: TGTGCCAGCAGCCCCCAGAGCTCCTACAATGAGCAGTTCTTC.

Comments on this clonotype: Just one base apart from a much larger clone, this may be a read error. The rearrangement links TRBV5-4 to TRBJ2-3; D might be TRBD1 or TRBD2, each matching 6 bases. Germline loops: CDR1 SGHNT, CDR2 YYREEE (reference sequence). CDR3 length: 16 amino acids. For the CDR3, the DNA is TGTACCAGCAGCTTGAGGGGGGTGACCAGTGGGGATACGCAGTATTTT. It encodes CTSSLRGVTSGDTQYF. Full variable domain (remainder filled in from reference TRBV5-4 and TRBJ2-3): ETGVTQSPTHLIKTRGQQVTLRCSSQSGHNTVSWYQQALGQGPQFIFQYYREEENGRGNFPPRFSGLQFPNYSSELNVNALELDDSALYLCTSSLRGVTSGDTQYFGPGTRLTVL.

This clonotype has at least ten counts. This chain connects TRBV6-1 to TRBJ1-6; 7 nucleotides agree with TRBD1. The CDR3 totals 14 residues. V was clipped by 5 bases and J by 10 bases; unmatched bases: 8. CDR1 is MNHNS and CDR2 is SASEGT in the germline V gene. In DNA form, the CDR3 reads TGTGCCAGCAGTCGGACAGGAACTGGGTCACCCCTCCACTTT. It is translated as CASSRTGTGSPLHF.

This sequence joins TRBV24-1 and TRBJ2-1; 8 bases agree with TRBD1. This CDR3 is built from 16 residues. V shed 7 bases, J shed 1 base, and the junction held 8 bases outside the gene matches. Germline V gives CDR1 KGHDR, CDR2 SFDVKD. As DNA, the CDR3 is TGTGCCACCAGCCCAGGGGGCCCTCAATCCTACAATGAGCAGTTCTTC. It is translated as CATSPGGPQSYNEQFF.